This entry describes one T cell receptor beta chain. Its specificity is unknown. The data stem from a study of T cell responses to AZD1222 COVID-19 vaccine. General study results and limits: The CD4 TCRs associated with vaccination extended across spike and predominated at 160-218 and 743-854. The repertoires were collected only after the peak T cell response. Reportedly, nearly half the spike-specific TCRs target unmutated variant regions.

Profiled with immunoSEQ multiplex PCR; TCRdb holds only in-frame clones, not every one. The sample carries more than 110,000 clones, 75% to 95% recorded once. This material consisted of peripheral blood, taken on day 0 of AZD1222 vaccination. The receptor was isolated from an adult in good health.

In DNA, the CDR3 is TGTGCCAGCAGTTTACAGGGTGGAAGTGGTGGCTACACCTTC. It yields the protein CASSLQGGSGGYTF. The rearrangement joins TRBV6-4 to TRBJ1-2; maybe TRBD1 (6 bases). This CDR3 contains 14 residues. Trimming pared 5 bases from V and 7 bases from J, leaving 17 bases between. Germline-derived CDR1 and CDR2 are MRHNA and SNTAGT.